This TCR beta chain derives from a study of vaccination effects on CD4 cells after COVID-19. Germline lookup yields CDR1 LNHNV and CDR2 YYDKDF (reference sequence). This CDR3 comprises 13 residues. V was trimmed by 3 bases and J by 9 bases, leaving 13 bases between them. With the ViraFEST assay, the study expanded antigen-specific CD4+ T cells using viral peptide pools, then sequenced them. The culture ran for approximately 10 days, and then CD4+ T cells were isolated. Vaccine recipients, nucleocapsid antibody negative, had no prior SARS-CoV-2 infection. It was on days 3 and 7 that half the medium was replaced with IL-2 medium. Details on this clone: No antigen is known for it.

Study findings and constraints: Just 1 of 255 vaccine-induced clones in healthy recipients was cross-reactive. Marked clonal contraction of infection- and vaccine-induced clones was seen late after vaccination.

The method was immunoSEQ multiplex PCR; TCRdb's version includes in-frame clones alone and lacks a portion of them. The table has fewer than 55,000 clones, 79% seen once. Sample: CD4+ T cells from PBMCs cultured with HCoV-OC43 spike peptides, taken before COVID-19 vaccination. Subset specified: HCoV-OC43 spike overlapping peptide pool stimulation. The V gene is TRBV15, the J gene TRBJ2-3; no reliable D call. This TCR was sampled from a human donor who received a COVID-19 vaccine. The CDR3 spells CATSRFLIQTQYF. The CDR3 coding sequence is TGTGCCACCAGCAGGTTTCTAATCCAAACGCAGTATTTT.